This T cell receptor beta chain derives from a study of T cells after yellow fever vaccination. Across the study: Libraries from low-cell-number fractions were prepared with the SMART-Seq v4 Ultra Low Input RNA kit.

Synthesis of TCR cDNA relied on 5'RACE template switching, which attached a universal primer site and UMIs. TCRdb reprocessed the 5' RACE reads with MiXCR, giving one entry per CDR3 protein. The sample comprises some 160,000 distinct CDR3 sequences, 7% to 10% of which are singletons, and roughly 36% rests with the top ten. Whole-study results and caveats: Among primary-vaccination clones, most reappeared after the booster, at around 97% for CD4 and about 90% for CD8.

This clonotype appeared many times. Its target is unknown. The ends lost 3 bases at V and 2 bases at J; junction bases unmatched: 1. This CDR3 comprises 14 residues. Germline CDR1 and CDR2: SNHLY and FYNNEI. The receptor's source is a man in his late teens or twenties who received the YFV17D yellow fever vaccine. The chain couples TRBV2 to TRBJ2-7, with 10 bases that match TRBD1. The sample here was CD8+ T cells sorted from PBMCs, taken 45 days after the yellow fever booster vaccination. The CDR3 sequence: CASSDGTGAYEQYF. CDR3 sequence (DNA): TGTGCCAGCAGTGACGGGACAGGGGCCTACGAGCAGTACTTC.